Presented here are 3 T cell receptor beta chains from one specimen sequenced in a study of cytomegalovirus exposure and HLA in healthy donors. The PCR used 60 Vbeta and 13 Jbeta primers. TCRdb's copy holds only in-frame clones and misses some; the assay was immunoSEQ multiplex PCR. The sample records roughly 150,000 clones, 73% being singletons. The sequenced material came from PBMCs. These receptors originate from a woman aged 18-29 years in good health and CMV-seropositive.

In this sample, this clone turned up a few times. The chain has TRBV30 and TRBJ2-5; 11 nucleotides align to TRBD2. There are 15 residues in the CDR3. Losses at the gene ends were 5 bases for V and 4 bases for J; bases not matched to a gene: 9. Germline V lookup: CDR1 GTSNPN, CDR2 SVGIG (reference sequence). For the CDR3, the DNA is TGTGCCTGGGGTATAGCGGGGGGGGGTGGAGAGACCCAGTACTTC. It translates to CAWGIAGGGGETQYF. Together with reference TRBV30 and TRBJ2-5, the CDR3 gives the full variable domain: SQTIHQWPATLVQPVGSPLSLECTVEGTSNPNLYWYRQAAGRGLQLLFYSVGIGQISSEVPQNLSASRPQDRQFILSSKKLLLSDSGFYLCAWGIAGGGGETQYFGPGTRLLVL.

CDR3 sequence reads: CASIENLLGGAGGYTF. Written as DNA, the CDR3 is TGTGCCAGCATTGAAAATTTATTAGGCGGGGCTGGAGGCTACACCTTC. The V gene is TRBV28, the J gene TRBJ1-2; D is perhaps TRBD1 (5 bases). CDR1 MDHEN and CDR2 SYDVKM come from the germline V gene. The CDR3 consists of 16 residues. V was cut by 7 bases and J by 8 bases, with 26 bases left in between.

V gene TRBV4-3 combines with J gene TRBJ2-3; a weak D match, TRBD2 (6 bases). The V end lost 6 bases, the J end lost 5 bases, and 12 bases lay between the germline ends. The germline gives CDR1 LGHNA, CDR2 YSLEER. This CDR3 has 13 amino acids. CDR3: CASSRDGGDTQYF. The CDR3 DNA sequence: TGCGCCAGCAGTAGGGACGGGGGAGATACGCAGTATTTT.